Listed below are T cell receptor beta chains from one sample, sequenced in a study of T cells after yellow fever vaccination. TCRdb re-called the 5' RACE reads with MiXCR, one entry per CDR3 protein. The data hold roughly 340,000 distinct CDR3 sequences, with roughly 8.7% observed a single time. The source material was PBMCs, sampled on the day of the first yellow fever vaccination. The receptors derive from a man in his late teens or twenties who received the YFV17D yellow fever vaccine. CDR3s include the opening cysteine and the closing phenylalanine or tryptophan. The order of the fields is V gene, J gene, clone size, D gene, CDR3 protein, CDR3 DNA. D genes are given only for firm matches. Rows may omit the clone size; those that give it use once, few, many or a size class.

TRBV12-3/TRBV12-4,TRBJ1-2,-,TRBD1,CASSLRGHDYGYTF,TGTGCCAGCAGCCTCAGGGGGCATGACTATGGCTACACCTTC
TRBV11-2,TRBJ2-1,-,TRBD1,CASSGLTGQSFNEQFF,TGTGCCAGCAGCGGCTTAACGGGACAGTCTTTCAATGAGCAGTTCTTC
TRBV28,TRBJ2-1,-,-,CASIGVDEQFF,TGTGCCAGCATTGGGGTGGATGAGCAGTTCTTC
TRBV5-1,TRBJ1-1,-,TRBD1,CASSQITTGVGTEAFF,TGCGCCAGCAGCCAAATTACAACAGGGGTTGGTACTGAAGCTTTCTTT
TRBV12-3/TRBV12-4,TRBJ2-3,-,TRBD2,CASSTTSGITDTQYF,TGTGCCAGCAGTACGACTAGCGGGATAACAGATACGCAGTATTTT
TRBV20-1,TRBJ2-5,-,-,CSARDQSRPETQYF,TGCAGTGCTAGAGACCAATCCCGCCCGGAGACCCAGTACTTC
TRBV5-8,TRBJ1-4,-,-,CASSFGAGYNEKLFF,TGTGCCAGCAGCTTCGGTGCAGGCTACAATGAAAAACTGTTTTTT
TRBV7-9,TRBJ1-6,-,-,CASSLSGGNNSPLHF,TGTGCCAGCAGCTTATCCGGGGGTAATAATTCACCCCTCCACTTT
TRBV4-3,TRBJ1-5,many,-,CASSQDSLNQPQHF,TGCGCCAGCAGCCAAGATAGTCTCAATCAGCCCCAGCATTTT
TRBV7-9,TRBJ2-2,few,-,CASRPEYWGTGELFF,TGTGCCAGCAGGCCAGAATACTGGGGCACCGGGGAGCTGTTTTTT
TRBV5-1,TRBJ2-3,-,-,CASRLHSEDTQYF,TGCGCCAGCAGACTACACAGCGAAGATACGCAGTATTTT
TRBV7-2,TRBJ1-5,few,-,CASSLTYRVGNQPQHF,TGTGCCAGCAGCTTAACATACAGGGTTGGCAATCAGCCCCAGCATTTT
TRBV18,TRBJ2-4,-,-,CASSPPAKNIQYF,TGTGCCAGCTCACCTCCGGCCAAAAACATTCAGTACTTC